Here is one TCR beta chain with its context. The data were produced by immunoSEQ multiplex PCR, yet TCRdb's version contains in-frame clones alone and is incomplete. The data contain approximately 24,000 clones, over 70% of them singletons. The sample belongs to a study of blood T cell repertoires in COVID-19. Germline CDR1 is SGDLS and CDR2 is YYNGEE. The CDR3 extends over 15 amino acids. The trim removed 0 bases at V and 5 bases at J, leaving 8 bases unmatched. The TCR comes from a human donor with active COVID-19. The donor label of this sample is uncertain. V usage is TRBV9 and J usage is TRBJ2-7, with 7 bases lining up with TRBD1. Sequenced sample: peripheral blood. CDR3 amino acids: CASSVEGAKMNEQYF. CDR3 coding DNA: TGTGCCAGCAGCGTAGAGGGGGCGAAGATGAACGAGCAGTACTTC.